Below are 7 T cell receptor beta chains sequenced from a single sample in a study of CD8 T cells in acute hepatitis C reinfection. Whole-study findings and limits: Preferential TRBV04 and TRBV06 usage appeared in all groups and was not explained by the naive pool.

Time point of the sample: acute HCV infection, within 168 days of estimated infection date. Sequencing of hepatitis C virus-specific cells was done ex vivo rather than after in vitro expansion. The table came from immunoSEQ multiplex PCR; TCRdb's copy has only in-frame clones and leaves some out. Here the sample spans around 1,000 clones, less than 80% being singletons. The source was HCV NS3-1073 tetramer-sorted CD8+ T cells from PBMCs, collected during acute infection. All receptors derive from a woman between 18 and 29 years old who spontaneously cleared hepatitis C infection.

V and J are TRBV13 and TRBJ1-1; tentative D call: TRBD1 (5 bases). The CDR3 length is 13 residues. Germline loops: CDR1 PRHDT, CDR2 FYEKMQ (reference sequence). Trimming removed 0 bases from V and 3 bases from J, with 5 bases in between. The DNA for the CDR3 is TGTGCCAGCAGCTTAGGCAGGGACACTGAAGCTTTCTTT. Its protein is CASSLGRDTEAFF.

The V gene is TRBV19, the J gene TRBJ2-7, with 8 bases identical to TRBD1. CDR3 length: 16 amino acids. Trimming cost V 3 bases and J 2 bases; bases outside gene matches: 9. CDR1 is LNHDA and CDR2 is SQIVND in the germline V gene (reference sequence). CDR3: CASSIEATGAPYEQYF. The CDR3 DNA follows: TGTGCCAGTAGTATCGAGGCGACAGGGGCCCCCTACGAGCAGTACTTC.

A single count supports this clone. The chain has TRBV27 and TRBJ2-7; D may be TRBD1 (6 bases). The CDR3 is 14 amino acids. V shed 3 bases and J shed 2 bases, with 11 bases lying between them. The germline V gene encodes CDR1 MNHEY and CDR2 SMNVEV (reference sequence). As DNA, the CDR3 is TGTGCCAGCAGTTTTACAGGGAATCCCTACGAGCAGTACTTC. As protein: CASSFTGNPYEQYF.

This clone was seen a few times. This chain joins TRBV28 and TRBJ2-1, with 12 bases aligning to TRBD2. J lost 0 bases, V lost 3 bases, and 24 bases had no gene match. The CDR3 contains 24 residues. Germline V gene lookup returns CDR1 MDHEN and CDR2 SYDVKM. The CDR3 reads CASSLPPGQEILAGGRYSYNEQFF. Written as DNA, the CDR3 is TGTGCCAGCAGTTTGCCCCCGGGACAGGAGATACTAGCGGGAGGCAGATACTCCTACAATGAGCAGTTCTTC.

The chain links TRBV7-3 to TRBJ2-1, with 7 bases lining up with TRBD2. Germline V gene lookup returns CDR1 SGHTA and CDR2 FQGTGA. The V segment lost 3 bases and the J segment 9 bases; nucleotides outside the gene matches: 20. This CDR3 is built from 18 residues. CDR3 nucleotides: TGTGCCAGCAGCTTTTTGCCTAGCGGAGACCCTTCGACGGTTGAGCAGTTCTTC. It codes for CASSFLPSGDPSTVEQFF.

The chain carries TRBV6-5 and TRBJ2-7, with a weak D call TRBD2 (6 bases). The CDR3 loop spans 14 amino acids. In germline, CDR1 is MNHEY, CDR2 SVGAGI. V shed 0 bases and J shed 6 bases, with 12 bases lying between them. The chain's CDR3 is CASSYSTGGSEQYF. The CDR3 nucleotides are TGTGCCAGCAGTTACTCGACCGGGGGAAGCGAGCAGTACTTC.

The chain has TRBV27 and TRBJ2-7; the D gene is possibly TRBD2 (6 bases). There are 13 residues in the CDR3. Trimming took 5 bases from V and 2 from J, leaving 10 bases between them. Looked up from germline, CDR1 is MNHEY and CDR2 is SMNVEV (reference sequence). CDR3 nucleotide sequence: TGTGCCAGCAGTGGACTAAAAACCTACGAGCAGTACTTC. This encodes CASSGLKTYEQYF.